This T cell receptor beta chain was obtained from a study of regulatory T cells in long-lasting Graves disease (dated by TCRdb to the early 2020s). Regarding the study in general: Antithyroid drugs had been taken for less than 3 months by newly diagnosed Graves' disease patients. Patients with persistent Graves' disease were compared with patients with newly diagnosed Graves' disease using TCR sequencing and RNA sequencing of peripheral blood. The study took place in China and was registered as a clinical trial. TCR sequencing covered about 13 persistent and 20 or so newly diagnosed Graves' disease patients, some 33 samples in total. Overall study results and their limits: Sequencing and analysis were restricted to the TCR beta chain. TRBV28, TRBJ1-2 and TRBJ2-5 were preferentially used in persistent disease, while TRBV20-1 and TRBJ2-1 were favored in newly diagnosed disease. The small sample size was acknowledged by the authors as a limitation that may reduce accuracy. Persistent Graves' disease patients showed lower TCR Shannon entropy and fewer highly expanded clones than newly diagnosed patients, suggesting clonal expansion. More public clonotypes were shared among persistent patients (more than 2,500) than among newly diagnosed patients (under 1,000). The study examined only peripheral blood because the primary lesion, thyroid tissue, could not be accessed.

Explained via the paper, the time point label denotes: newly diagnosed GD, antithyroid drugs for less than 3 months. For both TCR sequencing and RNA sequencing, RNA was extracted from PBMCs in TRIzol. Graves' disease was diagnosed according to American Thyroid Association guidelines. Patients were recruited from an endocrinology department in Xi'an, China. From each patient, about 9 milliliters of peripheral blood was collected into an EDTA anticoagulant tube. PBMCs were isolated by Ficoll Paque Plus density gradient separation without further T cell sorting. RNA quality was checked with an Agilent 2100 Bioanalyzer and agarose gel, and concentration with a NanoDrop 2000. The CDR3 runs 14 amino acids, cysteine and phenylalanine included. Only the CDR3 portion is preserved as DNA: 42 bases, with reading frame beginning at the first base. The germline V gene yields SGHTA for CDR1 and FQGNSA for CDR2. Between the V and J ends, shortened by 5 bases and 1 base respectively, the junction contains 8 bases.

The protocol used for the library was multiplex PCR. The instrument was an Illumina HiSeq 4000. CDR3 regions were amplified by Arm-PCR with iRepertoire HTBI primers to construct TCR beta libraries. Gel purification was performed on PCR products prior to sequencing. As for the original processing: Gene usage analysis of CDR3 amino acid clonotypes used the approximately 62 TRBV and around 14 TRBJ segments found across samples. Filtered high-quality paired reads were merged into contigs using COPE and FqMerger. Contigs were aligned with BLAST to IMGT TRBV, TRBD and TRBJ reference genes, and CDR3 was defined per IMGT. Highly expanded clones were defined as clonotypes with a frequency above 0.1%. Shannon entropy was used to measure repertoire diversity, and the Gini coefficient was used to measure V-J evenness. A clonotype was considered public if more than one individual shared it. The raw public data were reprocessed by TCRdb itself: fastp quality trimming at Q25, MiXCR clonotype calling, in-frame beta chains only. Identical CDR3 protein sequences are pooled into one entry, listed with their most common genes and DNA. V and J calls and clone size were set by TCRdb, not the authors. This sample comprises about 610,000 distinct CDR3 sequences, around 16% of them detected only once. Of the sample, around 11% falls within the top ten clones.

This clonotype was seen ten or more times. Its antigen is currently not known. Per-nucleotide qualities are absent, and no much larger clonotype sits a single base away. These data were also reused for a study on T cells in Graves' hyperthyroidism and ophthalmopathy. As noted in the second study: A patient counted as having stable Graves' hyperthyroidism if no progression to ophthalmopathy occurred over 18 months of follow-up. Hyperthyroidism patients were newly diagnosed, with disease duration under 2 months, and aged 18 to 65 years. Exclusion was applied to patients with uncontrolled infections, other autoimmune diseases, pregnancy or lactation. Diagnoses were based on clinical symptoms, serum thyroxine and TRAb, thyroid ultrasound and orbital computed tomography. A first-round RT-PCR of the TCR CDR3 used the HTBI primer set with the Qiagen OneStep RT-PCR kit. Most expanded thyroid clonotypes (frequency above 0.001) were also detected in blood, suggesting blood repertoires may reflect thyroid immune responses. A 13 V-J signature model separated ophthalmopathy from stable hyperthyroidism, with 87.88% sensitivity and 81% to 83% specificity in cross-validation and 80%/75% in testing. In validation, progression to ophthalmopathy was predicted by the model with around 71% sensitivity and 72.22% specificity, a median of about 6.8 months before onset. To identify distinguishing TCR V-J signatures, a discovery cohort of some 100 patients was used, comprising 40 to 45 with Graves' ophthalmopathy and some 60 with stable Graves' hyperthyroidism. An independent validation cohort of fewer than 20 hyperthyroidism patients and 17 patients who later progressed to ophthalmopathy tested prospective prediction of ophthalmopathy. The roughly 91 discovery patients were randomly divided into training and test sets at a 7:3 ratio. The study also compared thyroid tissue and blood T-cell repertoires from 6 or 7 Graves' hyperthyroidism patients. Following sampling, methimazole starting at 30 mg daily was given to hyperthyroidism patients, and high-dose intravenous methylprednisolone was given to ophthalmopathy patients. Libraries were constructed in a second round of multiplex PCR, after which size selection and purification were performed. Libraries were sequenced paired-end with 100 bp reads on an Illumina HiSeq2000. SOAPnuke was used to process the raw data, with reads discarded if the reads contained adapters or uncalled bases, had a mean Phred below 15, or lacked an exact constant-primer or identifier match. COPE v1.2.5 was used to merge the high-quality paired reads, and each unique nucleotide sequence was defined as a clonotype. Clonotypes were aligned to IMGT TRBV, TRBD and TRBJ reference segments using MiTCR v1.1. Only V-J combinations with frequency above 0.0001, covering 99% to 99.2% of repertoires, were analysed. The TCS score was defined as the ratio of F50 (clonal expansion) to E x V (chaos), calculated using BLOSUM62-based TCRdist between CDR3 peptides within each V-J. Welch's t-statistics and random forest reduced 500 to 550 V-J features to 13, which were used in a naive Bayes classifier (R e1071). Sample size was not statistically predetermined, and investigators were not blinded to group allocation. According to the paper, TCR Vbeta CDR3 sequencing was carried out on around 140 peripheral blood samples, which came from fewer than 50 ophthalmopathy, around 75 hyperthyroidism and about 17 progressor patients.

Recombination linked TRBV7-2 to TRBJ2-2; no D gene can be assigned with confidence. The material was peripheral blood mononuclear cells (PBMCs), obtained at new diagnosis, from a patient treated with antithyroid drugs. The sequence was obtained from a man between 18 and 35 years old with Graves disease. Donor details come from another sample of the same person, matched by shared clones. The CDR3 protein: CASSLFRNTGELFF. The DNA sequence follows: TGTGCCAGCAGCCTCTTCAGGAACACCGGGGAGCTGTTTTTT.